The rows below give T cell receptor beta chains drawn from one sample of a study of T cell responses to AZD1222 COVID-19 vaccine. Only in-frame clones appear in the TCRdb table, and some are missing; sequencing was by immunoSEQ multiplex PCR. The table has 70,000 to 95,000 clones, around nine tenths seen once. The specimen was peripheral blood, collected on day 0 of MenACWY control vaccination. Receptor source: an adult in good health. Each CDR3 is given with its conserved first and last residue. Each record gives: clone size, J gene, D gene, V gene, CDR3 protein, CDR3 DNA. D genes are given only for firm matches. Only some rows state a clone size, as once, few, many or a class for expanded clones.

>once|TRBJ2-2|TRBD1|TRBV18
CASSQGPGQGNTGELFF
TGTGCCAGCTCACAAGGACCGGGACAGGGGAACACCGGGGAGCTGTTTTTT
>-|TRBJ1-5|-|TRBV6-5
CASSQVGQPQHF
TGTGCCAGCAGTCAGGTGGGCCAGCCCCAGCATTTT
>-|TRBJ1-1|-|TRBV5-1
CASSLGVRGGGTEAFF
TGCGCCAGCAGCTTGGGCGTGCGGGGAGGAGGGACTGAAGCTTTCTTT
>-|TRBJ1-1|-|TRBV30
CAWSDLRAQNTEAFF
TGTGCCTGGAGTGATTTACGGGCCCAGAACACTGAAGCTTTCTTT
>-|TRBJ2-4|-|TRBV20-1
CSARDLTIQYF
TGCAGTGCTAGAGATTTGACCATTCAGTACTTC
>-|TRBJ2-7|-|TRBV5-1
CASSQSGLGWYF
TGCGCCAGCAGCCAGTCGGGGCTGGGGTGGTACTTC
>-|TRBJ2-2|-|TRBV29-1
CSVVLGLRGGELFF
TGCAGCGTTGTCCTGGGGCTGAGGGGCGGGGAGCTGTTTTTT
>once|TRBJ1-5|-|TRBV9
CASSVDSGNQPQHF
TGTGCCAGCAGCGTAGATTCAGGTAATCAGCCCCAGCATTTT
>-|TRBJ2-7|-|TRBV28
CASELSYEQYF
TGTGCCAGCGAATTAAGCTACGAGCAGTACTTC
>once|TRBJ2-7|-|TRBV6-5
CASSYSWRAAYEQYF
TGTGCCAGCAGTTACTCTTGGCGGGCCGCCTACGAGCAGTACTTC
>-|TRBJ2-7|-|TRBV28
CASSPRGFTYEQYF
TGTGCCAGCAGCCCAAGGGGGTTCACCTACGAGCAGTACTTC
>-|TRBJ2-4|-|TRBV6-4
CASSGYRSENIQYF
TGTGCCAGCAGTGGCTACAGGAGCGAAAACATTCAGTACTTC
>-|TRBJ1-2|-|TRBV21-1
CASSKTADGHYGYTF
TGTGCCAGCAGCAAAACCGCGGACGGCCACTATGGCTACACCTTC
>once|TRBJ1-5|-|TRBV27
CASSLSGRNQPQHF
TGTGCCAGCAGTTTATCTGGCAGAAATCAGCCCCAGCATTTT
>once|TRBJ1-1|-|TRBV18
CASSPSGEGNTEAFF
TGTGCCAGCTCGCCGTCGGGGGAGGGTAACACTGAAGCTTTCTTT
>-|TRBJ2-3|-|TRBV7-2
CASSLMGQGTDTQYF
TGTGCCAGCAGCTTAATGGGGCAGGGAACAGATACGCAGTATTTT
>-|TRBJ1-2|TRBD1|TRBV7-9
CASSSPGQGANYGYTF
TGTGCCAGCAGTTCTCCGGGACAGGGAGCTAACTATGGCTACACCTTC
>-|TRBJ2-3|-|TRBV27
CASSSEVTDTQYF
TGTGCCAGCAGTTCGGAGGTTACAGATACGCAGTATTTT
>-|TRBJ2-6|-|TRBV27
CASSLGGRANVLTF
TGTGCCAGCAGTTTAGGGGGTAGGGCCAACGTCCTGACTTTC
>-|TRBJ2-1|-|TRBV5-1
CASSLNSPAYNEQFF
TGCGCCAGCAGCCTGAATTCTCCGGCCTACAATGAGCAGTTCTTC
>-|TRBJ2-7|-|TRBV6-5
CASARSHYEQYF
TGTGCCAGCGCTAGATCCCACTACGAGCAGTACTTC
>few|TRBJ2-3|-|TRBV30
CAWSVFSGDTQYF
TGTGCCTGGAGTGTTTTCTCGGGAGATACGCAGTATTTT
>-|TRBJ2-7|-|TRBV6-2/TRBV6-3
CASSYPSSYEQYF
TGTGCCAGCAGTTACCCCAGCTCCTACGAGCAGTACTTC
>-|TRBJ1-4|-|TRBV2
CASSGVLSFTNEKLFF
TGTGCCAGCAGCGGGGTCCTTTCCTTCACTAATGAAAAACTGTTTTTT
>-|TRBJ2-1|-|TRBV5-6
CASSRITDNEQFF
TGTGCCAGCAGCCGCATCACGGATAATGAGCAGTTCTTC
>many|TRBJ2-7|TRBD2|TRBV5-1
CASSLAGLGISYEQYF
TGCGCCAGCAGCTTGGCGGGACTAGGAATTAGCTACGAGCAGTACTTC
>-|TRBJ1-2|-|TRBV11-2
CASSSLQVGPNYGYTF
TGTGCCAGCAGCTCCCTTCAAGTAGGCCCTAACTATGGCTACACCTTC
>-|TRBJ2-3|-|TRBV29-1
CSVAPQDTQYF
TGCAGCGTTGCCCCCCAGGATACGCAGTATTTT
>-|TRBJ1-2|-|TRBV5-1
CASSWTTENYGYTF
TGCGCCAGCAGCTGGACGACGGAGAACTATGGCTACACCTTC
>-|TRBJ1-2|-|TRBV5-1
CASSLDGRNGYTF
TGCGCCAGCAGCTTGGACGGCCGAAATGGCTACACCTTC
>-|TRBJ1-3|TRBD1|TRBV7-9
CASSLQGAGNTIYF
TGTGCCAGCAGCTTACAGGGGGCTGGAAACACCATATATTTT
>-|TRBJ1-5|-|TRBV6-5
CASSYSGGGNQPQHF
TGTGCCAGCAGTTACTCGGGTGGCGGCAATCAGCCCCAGCATTTT
>-|TRBJ2-1|TRBD2|TRBV7-2
CASSLRVGAIAGPSGEQFF
TGTGCCAGCAGCTTACGTGTTGGGGCGATAGCGGGGCCCTCCGGAGAGCAGTTCTTC
>-|TRBJ2-7|-|TRBV7-2
CASSFSYEQYF
TGTGCCAGCAGCTTCTCCTACGAGCAGTACTTC
>-|TRBJ2-7|-|TRBV6-5
CASIGGIDYEQYF
TGTGCCAGCATAGGGGGGATTGACTACGAGCAGTACTTC
>-|TRBJ1-4|-|TRBV4-3
CASSLTLGRGEKLFF
TGCGCCAGCAGCCTAACGTTGGGGCGTGGGGAAAAACTGTTTTTT
>few|TRBJ2-3|-|TRBV2
CASSGRETDTQYF
TGTGCCAGCTCCGGTCGGGAGACAGATACGCAGTATTTT
>-|TRBJ1-1|-|TRBV19
CASTRGGLDPEAFF
TGTGCCAGTACCCGCGGGGGTCTTGACCCTGAAGCTTTCTTT
>-|TRBJ1-5|-|TRBV2
CASTGTNQPQHF
TGTGCCAGCACGGGGACCAATCAGCCCCAGCATTTT
>-|TRBJ1-6|-|TRBV4-3
CASSQVASSYNSPLHF
TGCGCCAGCAGCCAAGTGGCCAGCTCCTATAATTCACCCCTCCACTTT
>-|TRBJ2-1|-|TRBV4-3
CASSQGTYNEQFF
TGCGCCAGCAGCCAAGGGACTTACAATGAGCAGTTCTTC
>-|TRBJ1-2|-|TRBV15
CATSREQGPYGYTF
TGTGCCACCAGCAGAGAGCAGGGACCCTATGGCTACACCTTC
>-|TRBJ1-1|-|TRBV5-1
CASSRQANMNTEAFF
TGCGCCAGCAGTAGACAGGCCAACATGAACACTGAAGCTTTCTTT
>-|TRBJ1-1|-|TRBV10-3
CAISLVPGAEAFF
TGTGCCATCAGCCTGGTTCCTGGGGCTGAAGCTTTCTTT
>-|TRBJ2-5|-|TRBV10-1
CASSESDSRETQYF
TGCGCCAGCAGTGAGTCTGACAGTCGGGAGACCCAGTACTTC
>-|TRBJ2-1|TRBD1|TRBV18
CASSSGQGSGHNEQFF
TGTGCCAGCTCATCGGGACAGGGGTCGGGGCACAATGAGCAGTTCTTC
>-|TRBJ1-2|-|TRBV6-5
CASSYMDTGNYGYTF
TGTGCCAGCAGTTACATGGACACCGGCAACTATGGCTACACCTTC
>-|TRBJ1-1|TRBD1|TRBV28
CASRSQGAEAFF
TGTGCCAGCAGATCACAGGGGGCTGAAGCTTTCTTT
>-|TRBJ1-1|-|TRBV24-1
CATTKGWDTEAFF
TGTGCCACCACTAAGGGCTGGGACACTGAAGCTTTCTTT
>-|TRBJ2-7|-|TRBV7-9
CASTPEGTYEQYF
TGTGCCAGCACCCCTGAGGGGACCTACGAGCAGTACTTC
>-|TRBJ2-7|TRBD2|TRBV19
CASHPSREGGHEQYF
TGTGCCTCCCACCCCTCTCGGGAGGGGGGCCACGAGCAGTACTTC
>-|TRBJ2-7|-|TRBV5-4
CASSPNRQGWDEQYF
TGTGCCAGCAGCCCGAACCGGCAGGGTTGGGACGAGCAGTACTTC
>-|TRBJ2-7|-|TRBV6-5
CASIKLQGEEQYF
TGTGCCAGCATTAAGCTGCAGGGCGAGGAGCAGTACTTC
>-|TRBJ1-4|-|TRBV19
CASSIFGGYRSDNNEKLFF
TGTGCCAGTAGTATCTTCGGAGGGTATCGGTCGGATAACAATGAAAAACTGTTTTTT
>-|TRBJ2-3|TRBD1|TRBV5-1
CASSLVAGGEDTQYF
TGCGCCAGCAGCTTGGTCGCAGGGGGAGAAGATACGCAGTATTTT
>-|TRBJ1-1|-|TRBV4-3
CASSLTTVSNTEAFF
TGCGCCAGCAGCCTGACGACCGTATCGAACACTGAAGCTTTCTTT
>-|TRBJ1-2|-|TRBV28
CASSFRSDYGYTF
TGTGCCAGCAGTTTCAGGTCGGATTATGGCTACACCTTC
>-|TRBJ1-5|-|TRBV6-2/TRBV6-3
CASSLQGGNQPQHF
TGTGCCAGCAGTTTACAGGGAGGGAATCAGCCCCAGCATTTT
>few|TRBJ1-2|TRBD1|TRBV3-1/TRBV3-2
CASTNRDRTNYGYTF
TGTGCCTCTACAAATAGGGACAGAACTAACTATGGCTACACCTTC